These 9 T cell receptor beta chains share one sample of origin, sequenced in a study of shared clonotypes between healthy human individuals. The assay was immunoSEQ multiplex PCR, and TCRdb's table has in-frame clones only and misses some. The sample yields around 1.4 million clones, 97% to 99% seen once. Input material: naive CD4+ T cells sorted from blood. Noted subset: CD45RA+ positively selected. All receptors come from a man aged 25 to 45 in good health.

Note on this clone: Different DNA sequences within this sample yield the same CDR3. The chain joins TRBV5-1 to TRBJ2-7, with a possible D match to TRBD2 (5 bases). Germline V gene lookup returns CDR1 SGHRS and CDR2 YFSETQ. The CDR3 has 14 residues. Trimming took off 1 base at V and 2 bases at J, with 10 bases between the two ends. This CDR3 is CASSLIPGTYEQYF. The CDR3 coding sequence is TGCGCCAGCAGCTTGATCCCGGGGACCTACGAGCAGTACTTC. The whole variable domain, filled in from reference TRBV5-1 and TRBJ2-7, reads KAGVTQTPRYLIKTRGQQVTLSCSPISGHRSVSWYQQTPGQGLQFLFEYFSETQRNKGNFPGRFSGRQFSNSRSEMNVSTLELGDSALYLCASSLIPGTYEQYFGPGTRLTVT.

The CDR3 here is CASSLGTTRNEQYF. The CDR3 coding sequence is TGTGCCAGCAGCTTGGGGACAACCCGAAACGAGCAGTACTTC. This sequence joins TRBV5-4 and TRBJ2-7; TRBD1 might be the D (5 bases). Germline CDR1 and CDR2: SGHNT and YYREEE (reference sequence). The V end was cut by 0 bases, the J end by 5 bases, with 12 bases between. The CDR3 spans 14 residues.

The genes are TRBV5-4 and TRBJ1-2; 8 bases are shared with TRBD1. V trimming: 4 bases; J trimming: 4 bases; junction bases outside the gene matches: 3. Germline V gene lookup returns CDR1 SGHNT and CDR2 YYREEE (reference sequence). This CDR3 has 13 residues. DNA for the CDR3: TGTGCCAGCAGCGTTACAGGGGGCTATGGCTACACCTTC. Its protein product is CASSVTGGYGYTF.

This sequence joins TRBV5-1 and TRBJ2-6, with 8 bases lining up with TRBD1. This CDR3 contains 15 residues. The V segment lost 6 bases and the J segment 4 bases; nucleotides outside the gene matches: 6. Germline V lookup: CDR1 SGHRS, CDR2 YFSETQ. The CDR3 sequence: CASTSQGAGANVLTF. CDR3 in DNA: TGCGCCAGCACATCCCAGGGGGCCGGGGCCAACGTCCTGACTTTC.

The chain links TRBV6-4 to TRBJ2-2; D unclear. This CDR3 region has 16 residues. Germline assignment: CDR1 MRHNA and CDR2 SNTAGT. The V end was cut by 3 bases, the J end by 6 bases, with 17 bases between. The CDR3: CASSEAALGNAGELFF. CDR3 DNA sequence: TGTGCCAGCAGTGAAGCCGCGCTTGGAAACGCCGGGGAGCTGTTTTTT.

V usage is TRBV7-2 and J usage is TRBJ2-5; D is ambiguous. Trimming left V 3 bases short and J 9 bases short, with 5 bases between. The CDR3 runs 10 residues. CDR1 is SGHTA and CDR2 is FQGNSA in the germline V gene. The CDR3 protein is CASSLGSQYF. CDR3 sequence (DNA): TGTGCCAGCAGCTTGGGGTCCCAGTACTTC.

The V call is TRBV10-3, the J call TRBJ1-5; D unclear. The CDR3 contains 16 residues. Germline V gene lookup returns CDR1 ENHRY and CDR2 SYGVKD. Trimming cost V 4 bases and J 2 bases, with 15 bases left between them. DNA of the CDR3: TGTGCCATCAGTGTTGGGGTTGGTAATCGCAATCAGCCCCAGCATTTT. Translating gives CAISVGVGNRNQPQHF.

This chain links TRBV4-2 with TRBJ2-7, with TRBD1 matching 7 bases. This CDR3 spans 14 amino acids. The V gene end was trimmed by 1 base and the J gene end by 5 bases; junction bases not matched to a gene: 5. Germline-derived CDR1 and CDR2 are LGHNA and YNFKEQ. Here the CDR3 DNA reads TGTGCCAGCAGCCAAGTGGACAGGAGTAACGAGCAGTACTTC. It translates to CASSQVDRSNEQYF.

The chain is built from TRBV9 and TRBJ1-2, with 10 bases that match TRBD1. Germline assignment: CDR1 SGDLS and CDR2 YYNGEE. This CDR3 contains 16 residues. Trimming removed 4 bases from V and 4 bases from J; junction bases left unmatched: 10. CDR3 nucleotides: TGTGCCAGCAGCTCTGCCGGGACAGGGGTGGGCTATGGCTACACCTTC. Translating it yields CASSSAGTGVGYGYTF.